The 16 T cell receptor beta chains below come from one sample, sequenced in a study of regulatory T cells in long-lasting Graves disease. Specified time point: newly diagnosed GD, antithyroid drugs for less than 3 months. PBMC RNA served as the TCR library source. Combining iRepertoire HTBI primers with Arm-PCR of CDR3 regions, the authors built TCR beta libraries. TCRdb redid the calling of the multiplex PCR reads with MiXCR, one entry per CDR3 protein. Of hundreds of thousands of distinct CDR3 sequences in the sample, roughly 15% are singletons; the top ten hold 18%. These data were also filed under a second study, of T cells in Graves' hyperthyroidism and ophthalmopathy.

Sequences were derived from peripheral blood mononuclear cells (PBMCs), sampled at new diagnosis, from a patient treated with antithyroid drugs. The receptors were gathered from a woman in her 30s with Graves disease.

This clonotype has ten or more counts. The rearrangement uses TRBV11-2 and TRBJ2-1; the D gene is possibly TRBD1 (5 bases). This CDR3 is built from 16 residues. V lost 6 bases and J lost 0, with 15 bases in between. Germline CDR1 reads SGHAT; CDR2 reads FQNNGV. The CDR3 bases are TGTGCCAGCAGTACGCAGGGTACGGACTCCTACAATGAGCAGTTCTTC. It translates to CASSTQGTDSYNEQFF.

In its sample, this clonotype was seen a few times. At one boundary the junction diverges from the germline segment, which might be a read error. The J gene is TRBJ1-1, the V gene TRBV18; no clear D. The V gene's germline CDR1 is KGHSH and CDR2 LQKENI. The CDR3 contains 17 residues. The CDR3 coding sequence is TGTGCCAGATCACCGGTAATCCCTAATATCATGAACACTGAAGCTTTCTTT. It specifies CARSPVIPNIMNTEAFF.

This clonotype was seen only a few times. V usage is TRBV6-5 and J usage is TRBJ1-4; possible D gene TRBD1, 5 bases. This CDR3 contains 15 residues. Germline lookup yields CDR1 MNHEY and CDR2 SVGAGI. The V and J ends lost 0 bases and 8 bases respectively, with 13 bases between them. The CDR3 DNA sequence: TGTGCCAGCAGTTACTCGACCGGGGGGATCGAAAAACTGTTTTTT. This gives the protein CASSYSTGGIEKLFF.

There are a few counts of this clonotype. V is TRBV2 and J is TRBJ2-5; D is unresolved. V was clipped by 5 bases and J by 6 bases, with 19 bases between them. Per germline, CDR1 SNHLY and CDR2 FYNNEI. The CDR3 consists of 15 residues. This chain's CDR3 is CASSFLGLDGKTQYF. For the CDR3, the DNA is TGTGCCAGCAGTTTCCTGGGCCTTGATGGAAAGACCCAGTACTTC.

The chain has TRBV25-1 and TRBJ1-4, with 7 bases lining up with TRBD1. Germline CDR1 reads MGHDK; CDR2 reads SYGVNS. The CDR3 totals 18 residues. The V and J ends lost 4 bases and 1 base, in that order; junction bases with no gene match: 12. The CDR3 protein is CASSAQTGKKVTNEKLFF. In nucleotides, the CDR3 is TGTGCCAGCAGTGCTCAGACAGGGAAGAAGGTAACTAATGAAAAACTGTTTTTT.

CDR3 nucleotides: TGTGCCAGCAGCGATCCGGGACGCCGCTCTGGAAACACCATATATTTT. This translates into CASSDPGRRSGNTIYF. The rearrangement links TRBV9 to TRBJ1-3, with a weak D call TRBD1 (5 bases). The CDR3 sequence is 16 residues long. Trimming cost V 3 bases and J 0 bases, with 13 bases left between them. The germline V gene has CDR1 SGDLS and CDR2 YYNGEE.

The gene calls are TRBV19 and TRBJ2-7; 7 positions agree with TRBD1. Germline V gene data show CDR1 as LNHDA and CDR2 as SQIVND (reference sequence). The CDR3 has 16 residues. Trimming removed 3 bases from V and 0 bases from J; junction bases left unmatched: 8. The CDR3 spells CASSIDPTGVSYEQYF. In nucleotides, the CDR3 is TGTGCCAGTAGTATTGACCCTACAGGGGTCTCCTACGAGCAGTACTTC.

The table lists this clonotype with many counts. The chain combines TRBV7-9 with TRBJ2-7; D perhaps matches TRBD1 (6 bases). Germline V gene lookup returns CDR1 SEHNR and CDR2 FQNEAQ (reference sequence). The V and J ends lost 3 bases and 3 bases respectively, with 9 bases between them. CDR3 length equals 13 residues. The CDR3 reads CASSFNRDYEQYF. The CDR3 DNA follows: TGTGCCAGCAGCTTTAACAGGGACTACGAGCAGTACTTC.

Many counts were recorded for this clonotype. This sequence joins TRBV30 and TRBJ1-2, with TRBD1 as a possible D gene (6 bases). There are 14 residues in the CDR3. CDR1 and CDR2 (germline): GTSNPN, SVGIG (reference sequence). With 0 bases removed from V and 4 bases from J, the gap between germline ends came to 12 bases. CDR3 bases: TGTGCCTGGAGTGTACTGGGGGCTTTCTATGGCTACACCTTC. Amino acid sequence: CAWSVLGAFYGYTF.

In its sample, this clonotype was seen many times. The chain carries TRBV10-3 and TRBJ2-7; a weak D match, TRBD1 (6 bases). Per the germline V gene, CDR1 is ENHRY and CDR2 is SYGVKD. Between the trimmed V and J ends, which lost 2 bases and 12 bases, there was a span of 14 bases. The CDR3 covers 12 residues. As DNA, the CDR3 is TGTGCCATCAGTGAGACAGGGTACCTACGGTACTTC. Protein: CAISETGYLRYF.

Worth noting for this clonotype: Being one base from a much bigger clone, this may be a read error. The chain recombines TRBV2 with TRBJ2-3; the D gene is possibly TRBD1 (6 bases). Between the trimmed V and J ends, which lost 7 bases and 3 bases, there was a span of 17 bases. The CDR3 runs 15 residues. Germline CDR1 SNHLY, CDR2 FYNNEI. CDR3 in DNA: TGTGCCAGCAAAGAAAAGAGGGGGAGAACAGATACGCAGTATTTT. Residues: CASKEKRGRTDTQYF.

The J gene is TRBJ1-5, the V gene TRBV30; a possible D gene is TRBD1 (5 bases). Germline loops: CDR1 GTSNPN, CDR2 SVGIG (reference sequence). V was shortened by 0 bases and J by 2 bases, with 26 bases between the two germline ends. The CDR3 has 20 residues. Written as DNA, the CDR3 is TGTGCCTGGAGTGTAAGCCCTCGGACATCCTTGCGGGGTGGCAATCAGCCCCAGCATTTT. Its protein is CAWSVSPRTSLRGGNQPQHF.

Concerning this clonotype itself: A much larger clonotype is one base distant, so this may be a read error. This rearrangement joins TRBV7-9 to TRBJ2-7, with unresolved D. This CDR3 has 13 residues. Trimming took off 3 bases at V and 3 bases at J, with 9 bases between the two ends. Germline lookup yields CDR1 SEHNR and CDR2 FQNEAQ (reference sequence). The CDR3 DNA is TGTGCCAGCAGCTTTACAGAGGTCTACGAGCAGTACTTC. As protein: CASSFTEVYEQYF.

This clonotype was recorded many times. V gene TRBV7-2 combines with J gene TRBJ2-1; the D call may be TRBD1 or TRBD2 (6 bases each). The V end was cut by 7 bases, the J end by 8 bases, with 15 bases between. CDR3 length: 13 amino acids. Looked up from germline, CDR1 is SGHTA and CDR2 is FQGNSA. The CDR3 region has the DNA TGTGCCAGCAATAAGGGGGGAGCGGATGAGCAGTTCTTC. Its translation: CASNKGGADEQFF.

This clonotype was found many times. This chain joins TRBV5-1 and TRBJ1-1; no clear D. Germline CDR1 SGHRS, CDR2 YFSETQ. V lost 2 bases, J lost 5 bases, and 16 bases lay in between. The CDR3 spans 15 residues. The CDR3 DNA follows: TGCGCCAGCAGCTTTTCCGGAACTGACCGGACTGAAGCTTTCTTT. Translation gives CASSFSGTDRTEAFF.

A word on this clonotype: A read error may produce the germline difference seen at one junction end. The chain is built from TRBV6-1 and TRBJ1-4, with 8 positions matching TRBD1. The CDR3 totals 15 residues. CDR1 is MNHNS, CDR2 SASEGT, per germline. The CDR3 DNA reads as TGTGCCAGCAGCGATACGGACAGGGCGGCCGAAAAACCGTTTTTT. Translating it yields CASSDTDRAAEKPFF.